This is a list of T cell receptor beta chains from one sample in a study of T cell repertoires in cytomegalovirus infection. TCRdb re-analysed the reads in MiXCR, keeping a single row per CDR3 protein. Of about 530,000 distinct CDR3 sequences in the sample, 26% are singletons; the top ten hold about 12%. Sequenced input: PBMCs. These TCRs come from a human donor in good health (CMV status not recorded). Some clones in this sample may be carry-over from other donors' samples. CDR3s include the opening cysteine and the closing phenylalanine or tryptophan. D genes are given only for firm matches. Rows give clone size only sometimes, using once, few, many, or a class for an expanded clone.

CDR3 protein: CASSPIPQYF
CDR3 DNA: TGTGCCAGCAGCCCTATCCCCCAGTACTTC
V gene: TRBV7-6
J gene: TRBJ2-5
clone size: .
D gene: .

CDR3 protein: CASSLAGTPSNQPQHF
CDR3 DNA: TGTGCCAGCAGCTTAGCAGGGACACCTAGCAATCAGCCCCAGCATTTT
V gene: TRBV7-2
J gene: TRBJ1-5
clone size: .
D gene: .

CDR3 protein: CASSRLDGSPLHF
CDR3 DNA: TGTGCCAGCAGCCGATTAGATGGGTCACCCCTCCACTTT
V gene: TRBV28
J gene: TRBJ1-6
clone size: .
D gene: .

CDR3 protein: CASSLAIRRQGTDTQYF
CDR3 DNA: TGTGCCAGCAGCTTAGCGATAAGGAGACAGGGCACAGATACGCAGTATTTT
V gene: TRBV7-8
J gene: TRBJ2-3
clone size: many
D gene: .

CDR3 protein: CASSPGSGEMNTEAFF
CDR3 DNA: TGTGCCAGCAGCCCCGGATCCGGGGAAATGAACACTGAAGCTTTCTTT
V gene: TRBV7-6
J gene: TRBJ1-1
clone size: many
D gene: .

CDR3 protein: CASSPFFGLAKNIQYF
CDR3 DNA: TGTGCCAGCAGTCCATTCTTTGGACTAGCCAAAAACATTCAGTACTTC
V gene: TRBV7-2
J gene: TRBJ2-4
clone size: many
D gene: .

CDR3 protein: CASQVMAANTGELFF
CDR3 DNA: TGTGCCAGCCAGGTCATGGCGGCGAACACCGGGGAGCTGTTTTTT
V gene: TRBV7-2
J gene: TRBJ2-2
clone size: many
D gene: .

CDR3 protein: CASSIAGAETQYF
CDR3 DNA: TGTGCCAGCTCCATAGCGGGAGCTGAGACCCAGTACTTC
V gene: TRBV12-3/TRBV12-4
J gene: TRBJ2-5
clone size: .
D gene: TRBD2

CDR3 protein: CASSSAESGANVLTF
CDR3 DNA: TGTGCCAGCAGTTCTGCGGAATCTGGGGCCAACGTCCTGACTTTC
V gene: TRBV6-1
J gene: TRBJ2-6
clone size: many
D gene: .

CDR3 protein: CSGGLAGYNEQFF
CDR3 DNA: TGCAGCGGTGGACTAGCGGGGTACAATGAGCAGTTCTTC
V gene: TRBV29-1
J gene: TRBJ2-1
clone size: .
D gene: TRBD2

CDR3 protein: CASIFLQSLGTGELFF
CDR3 DNA: TGTGCCAGCATATTTTTACAAAGTCTAGGCACCGGGGAGCTGTTTTTT
V gene: TRBV6-5
J gene: TRBJ2-2
clone size: .
D gene: .

CDR3 protein: CASSANYYQYF
CDR3 DNA: TGTGCCAGCAGCGCCAATTATTACCAGTACTTC
V gene: TRBV7-2
J gene: TRBJ2-5
clone size: many
D gene: .

CDR3 protein: CASSPGTGGLRTEAFF
CDR3 DNA: TGCGCCAGCAGCCCCGGGACAGGGGGCTTACGCACTGAAGCTTTCTTT
V gene: TRBV5-1
J gene: TRBJ1-1
clone size: .
D gene: TRBD1

CDR3 protein: CASSYTGHLSSYNSPLHF
CDR3 DNA: TGTGCCAGCAGTTACACGGGACACCTTAGCTCCTATAATTCACCCCTCCACTTT
V gene: TRBV27
J gene: TRBJ1-6
clone size: .
D gene: .